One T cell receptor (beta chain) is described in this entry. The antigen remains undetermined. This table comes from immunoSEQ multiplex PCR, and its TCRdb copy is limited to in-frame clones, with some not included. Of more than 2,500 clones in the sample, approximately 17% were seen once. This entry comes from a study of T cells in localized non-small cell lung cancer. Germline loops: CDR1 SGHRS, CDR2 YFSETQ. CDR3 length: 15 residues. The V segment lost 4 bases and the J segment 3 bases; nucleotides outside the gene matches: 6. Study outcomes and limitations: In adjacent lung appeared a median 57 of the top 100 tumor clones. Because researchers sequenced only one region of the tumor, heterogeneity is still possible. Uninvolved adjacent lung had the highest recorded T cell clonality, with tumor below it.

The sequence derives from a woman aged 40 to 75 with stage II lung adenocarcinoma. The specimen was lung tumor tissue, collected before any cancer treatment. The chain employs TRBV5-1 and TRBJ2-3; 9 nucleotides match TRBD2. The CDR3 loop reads CASSPAGGRTDTQYF. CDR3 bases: TGCGCCAGCAGCCCAGCGGGGGGAAGGACAGATACGCAGTATTTT.